Included here is one T cell receptor beta chain sequence, with context. Its antigen is currently unknown. Measured with immunoSEQ multiplex PCR; TCRdb has only the in-frame clones, and not every one. The table includes tens of thousands of clones, approximately 94% detected once. There are 15 residues in the CDR3. In germline, CDR1 is GTSNPN, CDR2 SVGIG (reference sequence). Trimming left V 2 bases short and J 7 bases short, with 18 bases between. These data come from a study of graft-versus-host responses after intestinal transplantation. Study summary: Among the recipients, transplants were multivisceral, liver-intestinal, or isolated intestinal. Anti-thymocyte globulin was used for induction in all recipients, who then took tacrolimus and steroids for roughly 3 years.

Study-level points and caveats: Recipient bone marrow held GvH clones, some seen earlier in ileum or blood. Peak levels of circulating GvH clones tracked with early post-transplant HvG declines.

The rearrangement joins TRBV30 to TRBJ1-5, with D maybe TRBD1 (6 bases). The TCR comes from a human donor who was the organ donor for an intestinal transplant. The starting material was unstimulated CD4+ T cells sorted from spleen or lymph node cells, obtained before transplant. This chain's CDR3 is CAWSMDSPVPQPQHF. CDR3 bases: TGTGCCTGGAGTATGGACAGCCCCGTTCCCCAGCCCCAGCATTTT.